The 21 T cell receptor beta chains reported below all come from one sample, sequenced in a study of T-cell reconstitution after alpha-beta-depleted transplantation in children listed by TCRdb under 2016. Library prep was done by PCR. TCRdb lists the instrument as Illumina HiSeq 2500. TCR libraries were prepared with molecular barcoding, using unique molecular identifiers to normalize TCRbeta repertoire quantification. In TCRdb, the public reads were trimmed at Q25 with fastp and aligned with MiXCR, with productive beta chains retained. All rows with the same CDR3 protein become a single entry with the most common DNA and genes. Counted in this sample were fewer than 700,000 distinct CDR3 sequences; 10% to 15% of them appeared once. The ten largest account for 2% to 2.5% of the sample. The label giving this sample's treatment or condition can be read as: allogeneic hematopoietic cell transplantation with graft depleted of TCRalphabeta T cells and CD19 B cells.

The specimen comprised PBMCs, mostly from graft donor cells, sampled 360 days after TCRalphabeta/CD19-depleted stem cell transplant. All receptors derive from a male patient younger than 18 who had a stem cell transplant for acute myeloid leukemia, so the T cells may come from the graft donor.

This rearrangement joins TRBV6-5 to TRBJ2-7; maybe TRBD1 (6 bases). V lost 4 bases and J 0 bases, leaving 16 bases between the germline ends. Looked up from germline, CDR1 is MNHEY and CDR2 is SVGAGI. CDR3 length equals 16 residues. CDR3 nucleotides: TGTGCCAGCAGTTCTACCCGACAGGCCCACTCCTACGAGCAGTACTTC. It translates to CASSSTRQAHSYEQYF.

This clonotype was recorded a few times. The chain recombines TRBV6-1 with TRBJ2-1, with a weak D call TRBD2 (5 bases). Germline assignment: CDR1 MNHNS and CDR2 SASEGT. The CDR3 is 15 amino acids. Trimming stripped 5 bases from V and 5 bases from J, with 16 bases between. The CDR3 is CASSSPVGVHNEQFF. The CDR3 DNA sequence: TGTGCCAGCAGTAGCCCCGTCGGGGTACACAATGAGCAGTTCTTC.

This clonotype was counted between two and nine times. J is TRBJ2-1 and V is TRBV12-5; D is undetermined. The CDR3 runs 17 residues. V dropped 0 bases and J dropped 3 bases, with 15 bases sitting between them. Germline V lookup: CDR1 LGHNT, CDR2 FRNRAP. The CDR3 loop is CASGLVPKLDGYNEQFF. For the CDR3, the DNA is TGTGCTAGTGGTTTGGTACCCAAACTGGACGGCTACAATGAGCAGTTCTTC.

The chain uses TRBV30 and TRBJ2-1; D could derive from TRBD1 or TRBD2 (5 bases each). The CDR3 totals 12 residues. In germline, CDR1 is GTSNPN, CDR2 SVGIG (reference sequence). V was shortened by 8 bases and J by 5 bases, with 13 bases between the two germline ends. In DNA form, the CDR3 reads TGTGCCGTGGGGGAGAGAAACAATGAGCAGTTCTTC. Its protein is CAVGERNNEQFF.

V gene TRBV20-1 combines with J gene TRBJ2-7; tentative D call: TRBD2 (5 bases). The V gene's germline CDR1 is DFQATT and CDR2 SNEGSKA (reference sequence). Trimming took off 3 bases at V and 3 bases at J, with 18 bases between the two ends. CDR3 length: 15 residues. CDR3 amino acids: CSARRVGEPYYEQYF. The CDR3 nucleotides are TGCAGTGCTAGGAGGGTGGGAGAGCCCTACTACGAGCAGTACTTC.

As regards this clonotype: The junction departs from the called germline gene at one end, perhaps through a read error. The V gene is TRBV4-2, the J gene TRBJ2-7; D possibly corresponds to TRBD2 (7 bases). Germline-derived CDR1 and CDR2 are LGHNA and YNFKEQ. This CDR3 is 17 amino acids long. Here the CDR3 DNA reads TGTGCCAGCTGCCAAGTGGGACGGGGGGCAGCGTTCAACGAGCAGTACTTC. Amino acids: CASCQVGRGAAFNEQYF.

The V gene is TRBV4-3, the J gene TRBJ2-7; D ambiguous. Germline V gives CDR1 LGHNA, CDR2 YSLEER. Trimming removed 0 bases from V and 4 bases from J, with 22 bases in between. CDR3 size: 18 residues. Here the CDR3 reads CASSQDLSVGITLYEQYF. The CDR3 region has the DNA TGCGCCAGCAGCCAAGATCTCTCTGTGGGAATAACTCTGTACGAGCAGTACTTC.

This clonotype was recorded many times. The chain is built from TRBV28 and TRBJ2-5, with TRBD1 identical over 7 bases. V was pared by 5 bases and J by 4 bases, with 7 bases of the junction left unmatched. The CDR3 has 14 amino acids. The germline V gene has CDR1 MDHEN and CDR2 SYDVKM. The CDR3 bases are TGTGCCAGCAGTCCCCGACAGGGCACAGAGACCCAGTACTTC. It yields the protein CASSPRQGTETQYF.

This clonotype was observed a few times. The rearrangement links TRBV10-3 to TRBJ2-1, with TRBD2 matching over 11 bases. Germline V gives CDR1 ENHRY, CDR2 SYGVKD. V was pared by 6 bases and J by 4 bases, with 2 bases of the junction left unmatched. CDR3 length: 14 residues. The CDR3 loop reads CAIRVAGGYNEQFF. The CDR3 DNA reads TGTGCCATCAGGGTAGCGGGAGGGTACAATGAGCAGTTCTTC.

The chain employs TRBV7-9 and TRBJ2-7; perhaps TRBD1 as D (5 bases). The CDR3 is made up of 15 amino acids. The germline gives CDR1 SEHNR, CDR2 FQNEAQ (reference sequence). V lost 5 bases and J 3 bases, leaving 17 bases between the germline ends. Here the CDR3 reads CASSLTVQAVYEQYF. For the CDR3, the DNA is TGTGCCAGCAGCCTGACAGTCCAGGCGGTCTACGAGCAGTACTTC. The whole variable domain, remainder taken from reference TRBV7-9 and TRBJ2-7, is DTGVSQNPRHKITKRGQNVTFRCDPISEHNRLYWYRQTLGQGPEFLTYFQNEAQLEKSRLLSDRFSAERPKGSFSTLEIQRTEQGDSAMYLCASSLTVQAVYEQYFGPGTRLTVT.

This rearrangement joins TRBV7-9 to TRBJ2-3, with 7 bases that match TRBD2. The CDR3 runs 15 residues. V shed 5 bases, J shed 7 bases, and the junction held 12 bases outside the gene matches. CDR1 is SEHNR, CDR2 FQNEAQ, per germline (reference sequence). The CDR3 DNA follows: TGTGCCAGCAGCCAAACTAGCGCTATATTAAATACGCAGTATTTT. This gives the protein CASSQTSAILNTQYF.

This clonotype was seen many times. The chain uses TRBV6-5 and TRBJ2-1; D ambiguous. Trimming took 4 bases from V and 3 from J, leaving 7 bases between them. The CDR3 runs 13 residues. Germline V gene lookup returns CDR1 MNHEY and CDR2 SVGAGI. This CDR3 is CASSLWIYNEQFF. In nucleotides, the CDR3 is TGTGCCAGCAGTTTGTGGATCTACAATGAGCAGTTCTTC.

This clonotype occurred a few times. The chain combines TRBV28 with TRBJ2-1, with TRBD2 matching over 7 bases. CDR3 length equals 19 residues. V lost 5 bases to trimming and J lost 4 bases; unmatched junction nucleotides: 20. Germline V lookup: CDR1 MDHEN, CDR2 SYDVKM. The CDR3 bases are TGTGCCAGCAGTCCTCGGGACTATTCCTGGAGGAGGGCTTACAATGAGCAGTTCTTC. Its translation: CASSPRDYSWRRAYNEQFF. The full variable domain, rest sourced from reference TRBV28 and TRBJ2-1, is DVKVTQSSRYLVKRTGEKVFLECVQDMDHENMFWYRQDPGLGLRLIYFSYDVKMKEKGDIPEGYSVSREKKERFSLILESASTNQTSMYLCASSPRDYSWRRAYNEQFFGPGTRLTVL.

This clonotype has a single count. The genes are TRBV7-9 and TRBJ2-7; D may be TRBD2 (5 bases). The germline gives CDR1 SEHNR, CDR2 FQNEAQ (reference sequence). The CDR3 has 12 residues. The V and J ends lost 6 bases and 5 bases respectively, with 11 bases between them. The CDR3 DNA is TGTGCCAGCAGTAGGGAGCTAAACGAGCAGTACTTC. Amino acids: CASSRELNEQYF.

The table lists this clonotype with many counts. The rearrangement joins TRBV5-8 to TRBJ2-1, with D perhaps matching TRBD2 (6 bases). The germline CDR1 and CDR2 sequences are SGHTS and YDEGEE. This CDR3 region has 13 residues. Trimming shortened V by 0 bases and J by 8 bases, and 9 bases separated the two germline ends. CDR3 sequence (DNA): TGTGCCAGCAGCTTGGGAGGAGGGTATGAGCAGTTCTTC. It translates to CASSLGGGYEQFF.

This clonotype was detected many times. V gene TRBV3-1 combines with J gene TRBJ2-2, with D possibly TRBD2 on 6 matching bases. V lost 4 bases and J 1 base, leaving 7 bases between the germline ends. Germline assignment: CDR1 LGHDT and CDR2 YNNKEL (reference sequence). The CDR3 spans 14 residues. CDR3 DNA sequence: TGTGCCAGCAGCCGTAGCGGGAACACCGGGGAGCTGTTTTTT. This codes for CASSRSGNTGELFF.

This clonotype was observed a few times. The rearrangement joins TRBV15 to TRBJ2-5; unclear D gene. Trimming removed 2 bases from V and 7 bases from J, with 14 bases in between. Germline V gene data show CDR1 as LNHNV and CDR2 as YYDKDF (reference sequence). The CDR3 is 14 amino acids. CDR3 loop: CATSRSTGYGTQYF. For the CDR3, the DNA is TGTGCCACCAGCAGATCAACGGGCTACGGGACCCAGTACTTC.

This clonotype was detected many times. The chain combines TRBV29-1 with TRBJ2-5; unclear D gene. Germline CDR1 and CDR2: SQVTM and ANQGSEA. The V end lost 7 bases, the J end lost 4 bases, and 10 bases lay between the germline ends. The CDR3 spans 11 residues. CDR3 sequence reads: CSALNGETQYF. CDR3 bases: TGCAGCGCGCTGAACGGAGAGACCCAGTACTTC. Combining the CDR3 with reference TRBV29-1 and TRBJ2-5 gives the whole variable domain SAVISQKPSRDICQRGTSLTIQCQVDSQVTMMFWYRQQPGQSLTLIATANQGSEATYESGFVIDKFPISRPNLTFSTLTVSNMSPEDSSIYLCSALNGETQYFGPGTRLLVL.

This clonotype was seen a handful of times. The rearrangement uses TRBV12-3 or TRBV12-4 and TRBJ2-5; perhaps TRBD2 as D (6 bases). CDR3 size: 15 residues. V lost 4 bases, J lost 2 bases, and 14 bases lay in between. The CDR3, as DNA: TGTGCCAGCAGTTGGGGGACGGGAGATCAAGAGACCCAGTACTTC. As protein: CASSWGTGDQETQYF.

The chain is built from TRBV18 and TRBJ2-7; D assignment may be TRBD1 or TRBD2 (5 bases each). The ends were cut back, 5 bases at V and 3 bases at J, with 14 bases in the middle. The CDR3 consists of 14 residues. In germline, CDR1 is KGHSH, CDR2 LQKENI. This CDR3 is CASSERGRNYEQYF. The CDR3 DNA sequence: TGTGCCAGCTCAGAGAGGGGCAGAAACTACGAGCAGTACTTC.

This clonotype came up a few times. This sequence joins TRBV20-1 and TRBJ2-1; the D gene is possibly TRBD2 (5 bases). The CDR3 has 15 amino acids. Between the trimmed V and J ends, which lost 3 bases and 1 base, there was a span of 13 bases. Germline CDR1 DFQATT, CDR2 SNEGSKA (reference sequence). The chain's CDR3 is CSARSPRTSYNEQFF. The CDR3 DNA follows: TGCAGTGCTAGGTCCCCCAGGACTTCCTACAATGAGCAGTTCTTC.